Shown below are 22 T cell receptor beta chains from a single sample sequenced in a study of T cells in Graves' hyperthyroidism and ophthalmopathy. Amplification of TCR beta CDR3 regions used RNA as the template. When the TCR CDR3 underwent first-round RT-PCR, the HTBI primer set was used. TCRdb processed the multiplex PCR reads anew with MiXCR; each CDR3 protein has one entry. The table includes just under 750,000 distinct CDR3 sequences, 30% to 40% detected once. Sequences were obtained from blood. The origin of the receptors is a woman in her thirties or forties with Graves' hyperthyroidism.

CDR3 in amino acids: CASSYGTWTGIDSPLHF. The CDR3 nucleotides are TGTGCCAGCAGTTACGGGACCTGGACAGGGATTGATTCACCCCTCCACTTT. J is TRBJ1-6 and V is TRBV6-5, with TRBD1 matching 8 bases. The J segment lost 8 bases and the V segment lost 2 bases, leaving 11 bases of the junction unmatched. Germline V gene sequence: CDR1 MNHEY, CDR2 SVGAGI. The CDR3 is made up of 17 amino acids.

In this sample, this clonotype turned up a few times. V and J are TRBV12-3 or TRBV12-4 and TRBJ2-7; 8 bases map to TRBD2. J lost 5 bases, V lost 4 bases, and 7 bases had no gene match. The CDR3 is 14 amino acids. CDR3 amino acids: CASSSLAGRHEQYF. DNA of the CDR3: TGTGCCAGCAGTTCCTTAGCGGGGCGCCACGAGCAGTACTTC.

A word on this clonotype: Given a much more abundant clone one base away, this may be a read error. The chain combines TRBV7-2 with TRBJ2-2; 7 bases are a match to TRBD1. CDR1 is SGHTA, CDR2 FQGNSA, per germline. Trimming took 5 bases from V and 8 from J; bases not matched to a gene: 11. The CDR3 is 15 residues long. CDR3 DNA sequence: TGTGCCAGCAGCCGGACAGGTTGGAACGGGGGGGAGCTGTTTTTT. It is translated as CASSRTGWNGGELFF.

The rearrangement links TRBV12-3 or TRBV12-4 to TRBJ2-5, with a tentative D call TRBD2 (6 bases). CDR3 size: 13 residues. Trimming shortened V by 0 bases and J by 7 bases, and 9 bases separated the two germline ends. The CDR3 loop is CASSLALGGTQYF. The CDR3 bases are TGTGCCAGCAGTTTAGCGCTCGGGGGGACCCAGTACTTC.

This clonotype was observed many times. The gene calls are TRBV19 and TRBJ2-5; 13 nucleotides line up with TRBD2. The CDR3 covers 16 residues. Germline CDR1 is LNHDA and CDR2 is SQIVND (reference sequence). V lost 3 bases, J lost 2 bases, and 3 bases stayed unmatched. CDR3: CASSIGTSGTQETQYF. In nucleotides, the CDR3 is TGTGCCAGTAGTATTGGGACTAGCGGGACGCAAGAGACCCAGTACTTC.

The J gene is TRBJ2-7, the V gene TRBV12-3 or TRBV12-4; D remains unclear. The V and J ends lost 6 bases and 7 bases respectively, with 16 bases between them. The CDR3 runs to 13 residues. As DNA, the CDR3 is TGTGCCAGCAGCCACCAGAGTCCCCGGGAGCAGTACTTC. Protein product: CASSHQSPREQYF.

Comment on this clonotype: In this CDR3 the conserved last residue, phenylalanine or tryptophan, is missing, so a read error is likely. This chain connects TRBV5-6 to TRBJ1-2; D ambiguous. Germline assignment: CDR1 SGHDT and CDR2 YYEEEE. Trimming removed 4 bases at V and 0 bases at J, with 10 bases between. This CDR3 is 14 amino acids long. In DNA form, the CDR3 reads TGTGCCAGCAGCCCCAGCTATACTAACTATGGCTACACCCTC. This sequence encodes CASSPSYTNYGYTL.

This clonotype was recorded many times. V and J are TRBV9 and TRBJ1-2; weak D call: TRBD1 (6 bases). CDR3 size: 15 residues. Germline V gives CDR1 SGDLS, CDR2 YYNGEE. With 2 bases removed from V and 2 bases from J, the gap between germline ends came to 13 bases. CDR3 in amino acids: CASSVGGGRNYGYTF. The CDR3 coding sequence is TGTGCCAGCAGCGTGGGAGGGGGACGGAACTATGGCTACACCTTC.

This rearrangement joins TRBV7-2 to TRBJ1-2, with 11 nucleotides matching TRBD1. CDR1 is SGHTA and CDR2 is FQGNSA in the germline V gene. CDR3 length: 16 residues. The ends lost 5 bases at V and 1 base at J; junction bases unmatched: 6. The DNA for the CDR3 is TGTGCCAGCAGCCCATTTGGGACAGGGGGTAACTATGGCTACACCTTC. It codes for CASSPFGTGGNYGYTF.

The rearrangement uses TRBV6-5 and TRBJ1-1; 7 bases line up with TRBD1. From germline, CDR1 is MNHEY and CDR2 SVGAGI. This CDR3 region has 14 residues. V was clipped by 8 bases and J by 5 bases; unmatched bases: 11. The chain's CDR3 is CASAPDRERTEAFF. The CDR3 nucleotides read TGTGCCAGCGCCCCCGACAGGGAACGGACTGAAGCTTTCTTT.

The rearrangement uses TRBV7-8 and TRBJ1-5; the match to TRBD1 covers 10 bases. This CDR3 has 15 amino acids. The V gene end was trimmed by 5 bases and the J gene end by 5 bases; junction bases not matched to a gene: 6. Germline CDR1 and CDR2: SGHVS and FQNEAQ. This CDR3 is CASSQRTGGDQPQHF. The DNA of the CDR3 is TGTGCCAGCAGCCAGAGGACAGGGGGAGATCAGCCCCAGCATTTT.

This clonotype was recorded at least ten times. The chain couples TRBV5-5 to TRBJ2-2, with D unclear. The CDR3 runs 13 residues. Germline loops: CDR1 SGHKS, CDR2 YYEKEE (reference sequence). Trimming removed 4 bases at V and 4 bases at J, with 8 bases between. The CDR3 nucleotides are TGTGCCAGCAGCCAGCTCGGCACCGGGGAGCTGTTTTTT. Its translation: CASSQLGTGELFF.

The CDR3 region has the DNA TGTGCCATCAACGATAAGGGGGTCTTATCCTACAATGAGCAGTTCTTC. Its protein is CAINDKGVLSYNEQFF. The J gene is TRBJ2-1, the V gene TRBV10-3, with TRBD1 as a possible D gene (6 bases). Per the germline V gene, CDR1 is ENHRY and CDR2 is SYGVKD. This CDR3 spans 16 amino acids. The germline V and J ends were trimmed by 7 bases and 1 base, with 17 bases remaining between them.

This clonotype was found a few times. J is TRBJ1-1 and V is TRBV6-1, with a possible D match to TRBD1 (5 bases). The V end lost 0 bases, the J end lost 0 bases, and 11 bases lay between the germline ends. Germline loops: CDR1 MNHNS, CDR2 SASEGT. The CDR3 covers 16 residues. CDR3 nucleotides: TGTGCCAGCAGTGAAGCCTCGGGGGTTTTGAACACTGAAGCTTTCTTT. Residues: CASSEASGVLNTEAFF.

The chain links TRBV6-6 to TRBJ2-7; perhaps TRBD1 as D (6 bases). The CDR3 runs to 17 residues. The germline V gene has CDR1 MNHNY and CDR2 SVGAGI (reference sequence). Trimming took 5 bases from V and 7 from J, leaving 27 bases between them. The CDR3 here is CASSATGLGAGKNEQYF. CDR3 coding DNA: TGTGCCAGCAGTGCGACCGGGCTGGGGGCAGGGAAAAATGAGCAGTACTTC.

This clonotype has a handful of counts. The V gene is TRBV20-1, the J gene TRBJ1-5, with TRBD1 as a possible D gene (5 bases). The length of the CDR3 is 15 residues. Germline V gene lookup returns CDR1 DFQATT and CDR2 SNEGSKA (reference sequence). V was pared by 3 bases and J by 0 bases, with 12 bases between. The CDR3 DNA is TGCAGTGCTAGGGACACAAGGAGTAGCAATCAGCCCCAGCATTTT. Protein product: CSARDTRSSNQPQHF.

The chain couples TRBV10-3 to TRBJ2-7; TRBD2 agrees at 10 bases. J lost 6 bases, V lost 3 bases, and 5 bases had no gene match. The length of the CDR3 is 14 residues. Germline loops: CDR1 ENHRY, CDR2 SYGVKD. CDR3 coding DNA: TGTGCCATCAGTGATGCTAGCGGGGGTGTCGAGCAGTACTTC. It yields the protein CAISDASGGVEQYF.

This clonotype has only one observation. The rearrangement links TRBV29-1 to TRBJ2-7; no clear D gene. The end of the DNA is better explained by TRBJ2-1, so the J call may be wrong. Per the germline V gene, CDR1 is SQVTM and CDR2 is ANQGSEA. This CDR3 spans 9 amino acids. In DNA, the CDR3 is TGCAGCGTTGCCCACGAGCAGTTCTTC. Protein product: CSVAHEQFF.

The chain is built from TRBV10-3 and TRBJ2-6; no reliable D call. The V and J ends lost 5 bases and 2 bases respectively, with 10 bases between them. The CDR3 has 15 amino acids. Germline V lookup: CDR1 ENHRY, CDR2 SYGVKD. CDR3: CAISFGAAGANVLTF. CDR3 DNA: TGTGCCATCAGTTTTGGCGCCGCTGGGGCCAACGTCCTGACTTTC.

The rearrangement uses TRBV5-4 and TRBJ1-1; tentatively, D is TRBD1 (6 bases). Germline loops: CDR1 SGHNT, CDR2 YYREEE (reference sequence). Trimming stripped 6 bases from V and 3 bases from J, with 12 bases between. This CDR3 is 13 amino acids long. The CDR3 reads CASNTAGDTEAFF. In nucleotides, the CDR3 is TGTGCCAGCAATACGGCAGGGGACACTGAAGCTTTCTTT.

The rearrangement links TRBV13 to TRBJ1-1, with a weak D call TRBD1 (5 bases). The CDR3 has 14 residues. From germline, CDR1 is PRHDT and CDR2 FYEKMQ (reference sequence). The germline V and J ends were trimmed by 1 base and 5 bases, with 11 bases remaining between them. In DNA form, the CDR3 reads TGTGCCAGCAGCTTAGCCCGGGGACTTACTGAAGCTTTCTTT. Translated, it gives CASSLARGLTEAFF. The full variable domain, completed using reference TRBV13 and TRBJ1-1, is AAGVIQSPRHLIKEKRETATLKCYPIPRHDTVYWYQQGPGQDPQFLISFYEKMQSDKGSIPDRFSAQQFSDYHSELNMSSLELGDSALYFCASSLARGLTEAFFGQGTRLTVV.

This clonotype has ten or more counts. The rearrangement uses TRBV19 and TRBJ1-2; D gene unclear. Deletions cut 3 bases from V and 3 bases from J, with 8 bases between. Germline CDR1 LNHDA, CDR2 SQIVND (reference sequence). The CDR3 has 13 amino acids. This chain's CDR3 is CASSIGVDYGYTF. The DNA for the CDR3 is TGTGCCAGTAGTATTGGGGTTGACTATGGCTACACCTTC.